The 13 T cell receptor beta chains below come from one sample, sequenced in a study of identical twins. Each CDR3 protein gets one entry after TCRdb re-called the 5' RACE reads with MiXCR. Of approximately 600,000 distinct CDR3 sequences in the sample, about 7% are singletons; the top ten hold less than 2%. Another study also made use of these data, one on yellow fever vaccine responses in identical twins.

Material: PBMCs. These receptors all come from a woman aged 18-30 years in good health.

This clonotype was seen many times. The gene calls are TRBV12-3 or TRBV12-4 and TRBJ2-7; the match to TRBD1 covers 7 bases. This CDR3 is 13 amino acids long. With V trimmed by 4 bases and J by 4 bases, 4 bases remained unmatched. CDR3 nucleotides: TGTGCCAGCAGTTACCAGGGGGTGTACGAGCAGTACGTC. This sequence encodes CASSYQGVYEQYV.

The genes are TRBV29-1 and TRBJ2-1, with 7 bases identical to TRBD1. With 6 bases clipped from V and 6 bases from J, the junction kept 11 bases outside the gene matches. The germline CDR1 and CDR2 sequences are SQVTM and ANQGSEA. The CDR3 loop spans 14 amino acids. For the CDR3, the DNA is TGCAGCGTCGTCAGAGACAGGGTCGCCAATGAGCAGTTCTTC. Residues: CSVVRDRVANEQFF.

There are many counts of this clonotype. This chain links TRBV21-1 with TRBJ1-1. TRBV21-1 is termed a pseudogene. The CDR3 has 11 residues. The CDR3 region has the DNA TGTGCCAGCCCCCGTTACACTGAAGCTTTCTTT. It translates to CASPRYTEAFF.

This clonotype showed up many times. This chain uses TRBV5-1 with TRBJ2-3; 7 positions agree with TRBD2. The germline V gene encodes CDR1 SGHRS and CDR2 YFSETQ. The CDR3 sequence is 15 residues long. The ends lost 4 bases at V and 2 bases at J; junction bases unmatched: 7. The CDR3 sequence: CASSPGLGTTDTQYF. In nucleotides, the CDR3 is TGCGCCAGCAGCCCAGGACTAGGGACCACAGATACGCAGTATTTT.

The gene calls are TRBV28 and TRBJ2-2; D uncertain. Trimming shortened V by 7 bases and J by 4 bases, and 7 bases separated the two germline ends. Per germline, CDR1 MDHEN and CDR2 SYDVKM. The CDR3 is made up of 12 amino acids. CDR3 sequence reads: CASTAATGELFF. Here the CDR3 DNA reads TGTGCCAGCACCGCGGCCACCGGGGAGCTGTTTTTT.

The table lists this clonotype with many counts. The chain carries TRBV10-1 and TRBJ2-2, with TRBD2 matching 10 bases. The CDR3 runs 18 residues. V lost 2 bases to trimming and J lost 2 bases; unmatched junction nucleotides: 8. In germline, CDR1 is WNHNN, CDR2 SYGVQD (reference sequence). Here the CDR3 DNA reads TGCGCCAGCAGTGAGCTGGCTAGCGGGAGACTCAACACCGGGGAGCTGTTTTTT. Translated: CASSELASGRLNTGELFF.

The rearrangement joins TRBV6-1 to TRBJ2-5; TRBD2 might be the D (5 bases). Trimming left V 2 bases short and J 4 bases short, with 5 bases between. CDR1 and CDR2 from the germline V gene are MNHNS and SASEGT. The CDR3 is 12 residues long. As DNA, the CDR3 is TGTGCCAGCAGTGAAACTAGAGAGACCCAGTACTTC. Protein: CASSETRETQYF.

The genes are TRBV20-1 and TRBJ1-6; D gene uncertain. The CDR3 has 11 amino acids. The germline V gene has CDR1 DFQATT and CDR2 SNEGSKA (reference sequence). Trimming pared 0 bases from V and 10 bases from J, leaving 4 bases between. The CDR3 DNA sequence: TGCAGTGCTAGAGATGGGTCACCCCTCCACTTT. Its translation: CSARDGSPLHF.

This clonotype was observed many times. The CDR3: CASSPNRVFTGELFF. The CDR3 region has the DNA TGTGCCAGCAGCCCTAACAGGGTTTTCACCGGGGAGCTGTTTTTT. The chain carries TRBV7-9 and TRBJ2-2; a weak D match, TRBD1 (6 bases). V shed 5 bases and J shed 4 bases, with 14 bases lying between them. This CDR3 contains 15 residues. From germline, CDR1 is SEHNR and CDR2 FQNEAQ (reference sequence).

This clonotype was recorded at least ten times. The chain joins TRBV20-1 to TRBJ2-1; tentatively, D is TRBD1 (6 bases). This CDR3 spans 15 amino acids. Trimming shortened V by 0 bases and J by 7 bases, and 16 bases separated the two germline ends. The V gene's germline CDR1 is DFQATT and CDR2 SNEGSKA (reference sequence). This chain's CDR3 is CSARDSSTGQNEQFF. Written as DNA, the CDR3 is TGCAGTGCTAGAGATAGCAGTACAGGGCAGAATGAGCAGTTCTTC.

This clonotype was observed a handful of times. J is TRBJ1-1 and V is TRBV7-9, with D possibly being TRBD1 (6 bases). The CDR3 loop spans 13 amino acids. Trimming left V 5 bases short and J 8 bases short, with 15 bases between. Germline CDR1 is SEHNR and CDR2 is FQNEAQ (reference sequence). The CDR3 bases are TGTGCCAGCAGCCCCGAGGGGGGTTCAGAAGCTTTCTTT. Translation gives CASSPEGGSEAFF.

The table lists this clonotype with many counts. V is TRBV14 and J is TRBJ2-1; D possibly corresponds to TRBD1 (6 bases). The CDR3 sequence is 14 residues long. V was trimmed by 7 bases and J by 5 bases, leaving 15 bases between them. The V gene's germline CDR1 is SGHDN and CDR2 FVKESK. The CDR3 sequence is CASTAGTPDNEQFF. The CDR3, as DNA: TGTGCCAGCACCGCCGGGACACCCGACAATGAGCAGTTCTTC.

This chain's CDR3 is CASISDRRLEQFF. CDR3 coding DNA: TGTGCCAGCATTTCGGACAGGCGGCTTGAGCAGTTCTTC. The genes are TRBV28 and TRBJ2-1; 7 bases match TRBD1. Losses at the gene ends were 7 bases for V and 9 bases for J; bases not matched to a gene: 9. Germline lookup yields CDR1 MDHEN and CDR2 SYDVKM. The CDR3 spans 13 residues.